This TCR beta chain was sequenced in a study of T cell changes during pregnancy in multiple sclerosis. Germline-derived CDR1 and CDR2 are MNHEY and SVGAGI. The CDR3 runs to 14 residues. Trimming cost V 5 bases and J 0 bases; bases outside gene matches: 2. Produced via immunoSEQ multiplex PCR; TCRdb's table is partial and in-frame only. In the table there are under 85,000 clones, 91% of which are singletons. This receptor was obtained from a female donor in good health, enrolled as a control in a pregnancy study. The chain recombines TRBV6-5 with TRBJ2-3; TRBD1 agrees at 7 bases. This sample comprised CD4+ T cells from peripheral blood mononuclear cells, obtained in the third trimester of pregnancy. CDR3 sequence (DNA): TGTGCCAGCAGTGAGGGGGCTAGCACAGATACGCAGTATTTT. Amino acids: CASSEGASTDTQYF.